The sequence of this T cell receptor (beta chain) was determined in a study of control samples from healthy donors and cancer patients. This CDR3 spans 14 amino acids. V shed 8 bases, J shed 5 bases, and the junction held 9 bases outside the gene matches. From germline, CDR1 is LNHDA and CDR2 SQIVND (reference sequence). Repertoires were generated with immunoSEQ multiplex PCR, while TCRdb's copy carries only in-frame clones and drops some. The sample contains about 55,000 clones, around 95% of which appear only once. The chain is built from TRBV19 and TRBJ1-1, with 9 bases identical to TRBD1. The clonotype was recovered from a woman under 30 in good health. Sequencing used blood. The CDR3 protein is CASLWDRAGTEAFF. The CDR3, as DNA: TGTGCCAGTCTATGGGACAGGGCTGGGACTGAAGCTTTCTTT.